The clone carrying this T cell receptor (beta chain) has just one count. The antigen remains undetermined. The data belong to a study of T cells in tuberculosis. Study details: A South African cohort included IGRA-negative adolescents, latently infected IGRA-positive adolescents and adults with active tuberculosis. Study outcomes and limitations: Using the GMM-specific repertoire gave about 85% accuracy versus about 64% with motifs.

Repertoires were generated with immunoSEQ multiplex PCR, while TCRdb's copy carries only in-frame clones and drops some. The table shows 37,000 or so clones, with almost 95% occurring only once. Tuberculin skin test and IGRA determined adolescents' latent tuberculosis status at entry. Unsorted cryopreserved PBMC were sequenced, averaging roughly 99,000 T cells per clinical donor. Germline CDR1 reads SGHTA; CDR2 reads FQGNSA. The CDR3 is 12 amino acids. V was cut by 5 bases and J by 6 bases, with 10 bases left in between. Sequenced input: PBMCs. The source is a donor aged 10-29 years with latent tuberculosis or without tuberculosis infection. Some clones in this sample may be carry-over from other donors' samples. The chain has TRBV7-2 and TRBJ1-2, with D possibly matching TRBD1 (6 bases). This chain's CDR3 is CASSPNRDGYTF. CDR3 nucleotide sequence: TGTGCCAGCAGCCCTAACAGGGATGGCTACACCTTC.